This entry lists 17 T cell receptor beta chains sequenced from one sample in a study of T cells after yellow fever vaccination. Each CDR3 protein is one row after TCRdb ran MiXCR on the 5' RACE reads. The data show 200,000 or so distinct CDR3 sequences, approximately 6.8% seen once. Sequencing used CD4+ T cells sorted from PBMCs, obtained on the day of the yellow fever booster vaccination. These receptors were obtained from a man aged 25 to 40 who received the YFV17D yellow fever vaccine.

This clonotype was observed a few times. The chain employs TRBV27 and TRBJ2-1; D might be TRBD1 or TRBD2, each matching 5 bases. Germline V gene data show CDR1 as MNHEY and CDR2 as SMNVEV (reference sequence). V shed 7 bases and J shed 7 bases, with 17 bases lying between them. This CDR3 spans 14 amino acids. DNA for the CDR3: TGTGCCAGCAACCGGGACCAAATGTGGAATGAGCAGTTCTTC. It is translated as CASNRDQMWNEQFF.

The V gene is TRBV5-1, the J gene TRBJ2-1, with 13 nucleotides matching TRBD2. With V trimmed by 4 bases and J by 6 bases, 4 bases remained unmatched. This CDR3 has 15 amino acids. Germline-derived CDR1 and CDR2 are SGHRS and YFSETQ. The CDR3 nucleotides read TGCGCCAGCAGCCCCGGGACTAGCGGGATCAATGAGCAGTTCTTC. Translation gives CASSPGTSGINEQFF.

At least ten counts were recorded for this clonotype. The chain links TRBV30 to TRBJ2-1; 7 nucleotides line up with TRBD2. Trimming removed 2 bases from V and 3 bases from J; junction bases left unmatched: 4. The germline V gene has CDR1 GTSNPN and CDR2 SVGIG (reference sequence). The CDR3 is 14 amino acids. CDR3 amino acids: CAWSQSGIYNEQFF. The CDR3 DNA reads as TGTGCCTGGAGTCAGAGCGGGATCTACAATGAGCAGTTCTTC.

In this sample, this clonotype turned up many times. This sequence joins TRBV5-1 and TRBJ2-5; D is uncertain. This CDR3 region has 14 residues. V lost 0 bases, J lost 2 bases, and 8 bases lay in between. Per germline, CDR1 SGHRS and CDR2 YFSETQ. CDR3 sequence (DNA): TGCGCCAGCAGCTTGGGGGAACGACAAGAGACCCAGTACTTC. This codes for CASSLGERQETQYF.

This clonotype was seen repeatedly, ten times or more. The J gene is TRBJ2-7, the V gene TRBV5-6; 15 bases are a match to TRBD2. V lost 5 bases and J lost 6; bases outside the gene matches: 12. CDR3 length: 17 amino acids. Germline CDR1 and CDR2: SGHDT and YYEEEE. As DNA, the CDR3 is TGTGCCAGCAGGGCAGGACTAGCGGGAGGGCCAGGGAGCGAGCAGTACTTC. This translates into CASRAGLAGGPGSEQYF.

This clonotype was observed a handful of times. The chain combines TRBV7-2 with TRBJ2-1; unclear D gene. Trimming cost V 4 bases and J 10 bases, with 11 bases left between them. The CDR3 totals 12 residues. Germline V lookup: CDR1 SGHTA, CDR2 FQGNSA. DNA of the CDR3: TGTGCCAGCAGCTCGTCTAGGGTAGAGCAGTTCTTC. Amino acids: CASSSSRVEQFF.

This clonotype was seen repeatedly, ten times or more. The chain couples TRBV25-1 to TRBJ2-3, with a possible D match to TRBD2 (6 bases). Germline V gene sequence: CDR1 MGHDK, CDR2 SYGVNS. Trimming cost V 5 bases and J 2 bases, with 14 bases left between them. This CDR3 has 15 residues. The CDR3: CASSPRDSVTDTQYF. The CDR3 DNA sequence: TGTGCCAGCAGTCCCCGGGACTCTGTCACAGATACGCAGTATTTT.

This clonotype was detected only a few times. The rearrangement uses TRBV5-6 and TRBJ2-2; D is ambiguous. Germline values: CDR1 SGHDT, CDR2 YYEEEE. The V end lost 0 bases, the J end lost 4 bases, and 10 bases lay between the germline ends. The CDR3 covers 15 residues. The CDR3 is CASSLVPVSTGELFF. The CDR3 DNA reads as TGTGCCAGCAGCTTGGTTCCGGTTTCCACCGGGGAGCTGTTTTTT.

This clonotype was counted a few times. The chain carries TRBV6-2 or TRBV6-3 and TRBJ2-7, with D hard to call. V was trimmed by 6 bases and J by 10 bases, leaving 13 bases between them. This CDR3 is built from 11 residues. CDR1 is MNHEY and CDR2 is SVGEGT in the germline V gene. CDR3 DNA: TGTGCCAGCAGCCACGGGCCATCCCAGTACTTC. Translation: CASSHGPSQYF.

The CDR3: CASGDWYEQYF. The CDR3 nucleotides read TGTGCCAGCGGGGATTGGTACGAGCAGTACTTC. The genes are TRBV9 and TRBJ2-7, with D uncertain. The V gene lost 7 bases and the J gene lost 4 bases, with 9 bases spanning the gap. CDR1 is SGDLS, CDR2 YYNGEE, per germline. The CDR3 loop spans 11 amino acids.

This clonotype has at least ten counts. Here the CDR3 DNA reads TGTGCCACCAGCAGAGATTTGCTAGGGAACTACGAGCAGTACTTC. As protein: CATSRDLLGNYEQYF. The chain has TRBV15 and TRBJ2-7; D call uncertain. The CDR3 covers 15 residues. The V end was cut by 0 bases, the J end by 3 bases, with 12 bases between. CDR1 is LNHNV, CDR2 YYDKDF, per germline (reference sequence).

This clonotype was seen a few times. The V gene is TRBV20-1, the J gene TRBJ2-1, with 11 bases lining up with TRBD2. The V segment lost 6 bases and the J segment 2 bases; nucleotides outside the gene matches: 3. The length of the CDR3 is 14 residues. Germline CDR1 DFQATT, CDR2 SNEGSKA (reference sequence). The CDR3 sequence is CSATLAGAYNEQFF. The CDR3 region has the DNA TGCAGTGCAACACTAGCGGGAGCCTACAATGAGCAGTTCTTC.

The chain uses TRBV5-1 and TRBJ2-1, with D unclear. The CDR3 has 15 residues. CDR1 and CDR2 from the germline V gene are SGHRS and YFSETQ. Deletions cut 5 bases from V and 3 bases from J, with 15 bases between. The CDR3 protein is CASSPAFINYNEQFF. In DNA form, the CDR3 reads TGCGCCAGCAGTCCAGCCTTTATAAACTACAATGAGCAGTTCTTC. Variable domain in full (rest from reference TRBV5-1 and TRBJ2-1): KAGVTQTPRYLIKTRGQQVTLSCSPISGHRSVSWYQQTPGQGLQFLFEYFSETQRNKGNFPGRFSGRQFSNSRSEMNVSTLELGDSALYLCASSPAFINYNEQFFGPGTRLTVL.

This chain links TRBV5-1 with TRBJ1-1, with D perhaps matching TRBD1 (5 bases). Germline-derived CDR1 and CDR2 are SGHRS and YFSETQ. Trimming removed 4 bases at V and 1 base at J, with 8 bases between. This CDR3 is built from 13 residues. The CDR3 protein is CASSMGGNTEAFF. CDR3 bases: TGCGCCAGCAGCATGGGGGGGAACACTGAAGCTTTCTTT.

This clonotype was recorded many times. DNA for the CDR3: TGTGCCAGCAGCTTATCAGGGGCGCGTGAGACCCAGTACTTC. This codes for CASSLSGARETQYF. This chain uses TRBV7-2 with TRBJ2-5; D might be TRBD1 (6 bases). Looked up from germline, CDR1 is SGHTA and CDR2 is FQGNSA. V gave up 2 bases and J gave up 5 bases, with 12 bases separating them. The CDR3 has 14 residues.

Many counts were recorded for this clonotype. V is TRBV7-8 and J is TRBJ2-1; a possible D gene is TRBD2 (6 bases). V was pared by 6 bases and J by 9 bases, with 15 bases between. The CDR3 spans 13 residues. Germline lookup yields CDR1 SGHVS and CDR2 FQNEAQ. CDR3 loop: CASRKRRETEQFF. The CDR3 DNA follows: TGTGCCAGCAGGAAACGGAGGGAAACTGAGCAGTTCTTC.

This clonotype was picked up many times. DNA of the CDR3: TGTGCCAGCAGCCGAGACCAGGTTCGGGCTTTCTTT. Protein: CASSRDQVRAFF. The rearrangement uses TRBV6-2 or TRBV6-3 and TRBJ1-1; D is uncertain. This CDR3 region has 12 residues. Germline V gene sequence: CDR1 MNHEY, CDR2 SVGEGT. Trimming took off 6 bases at V and 11 bases at J, with 16 bases between the two ends.